Shown below are 22 T cell receptor beta chains from a single sample sequenced in a study of beta chain features in type 1 diabetes (dated by TCRdb to 2016 to 2019). Receptor amplification or capture employed the immunoSEQ multiplex PCR assay. The entire amount of isolated RNA was reverse transcribed using the High Capacity cDNA Reverse Transcription Kit, so the sequenced TCRB transcripts were expressed ones. TCRdb holds this immuneACCESS table with in-frame rearrangements only. Some clones are missing; in checked studies, unresolved V genes explain under half, and the rest has no known cause. The sample table lists around 180,000 clones, approximately 13% of them with a count of one. 0.6% to 0.8% of the sample comes from the top ten. The sample consisted of central memory CD4+ T cells from blood. These receptors came from a woman between 18 and 29 years old in good health.

The chain has TRBV30 and TRBJ2-1, with TRBD1 matching over 10 bases. This CDR3 contains 14 residues. V shed 4 bases, J shed 9 bases, and the junction held 9 bases outside the gene matches. The germline V gene encodes CDR1 GTSNPN and CDR2 SVGIG (reference sequence). The CDR3 DNA is TGTGCCTGGAACCGGGACAGGGGTGATAGTGAGCAGTTCTTC. It translates to CAWNRDRGDSEQFF.

This clone has a handful of counts. CDR3 in amino acids: CASSLGGTWEKLFF. CDR3 DNA sequence: TGTGCCAGCAGTTTAGGTGGGACATGGGAAAAACTGTTTTTT. The chain uses TRBV27 and TRBJ1-4; weak D call: TRBD1 (6 bases). Trimming stripped 2 bases from V and 8 bases from J, with 12 bases between. The germline CDR1 and CDR2 sequences are MNHEY and SMNVEV (reference sequence). This CDR3 is built from 14 residues.

This clone was seen only a few times. The genes are TRBV9 and TRBJ2-7; 7 nucleotides match TRBD2. CDR3 length: 14 amino acids. Per germline, CDR1 SGDLS and CDR2 YYNGEE. V lost 6 bases to trimming and J lost 7 bases; unmatched junction nucleotides: 13. In DNA, the CDR3 is TGTGCCAGCACTCCCTCAAGGGAGGGCGGTGAGCAGTACTTC. Its protein product is CASTPSREGGEQYF.

This clone has more than one count but fewer than ten. This chain uses TRBV7-2 with TRBJ1-5; TRBD1 agrees at 9 bases. The CDR3 runs 14 residues. CDR1 SGHTA and CDR2 FQGNSA come from the germline V gene. Losses at the gene ends were 5 bases for V and 6 bases for J; bases not matched to a gene: 5. CDR3 DNA: TGTGCCAGCAGCGACAGGGGGGCAGGTCAGCCCCAGCATTTT. It yields the protein CASSDRGAGQPQHF.

This CDR3 is CASSIKGRETQYF. The CDR3 DNA follows: TGTGCCAGTAGTATTAAGGGGCGAGAGACCCAGTACTTC. The rearrangement links TRBV19 to TRBJ2-5, with D perhaps matching TRBD1 (5 bases). CDR3 length: 13 residues. CDR1 is LNHDA, CDR2 SQIVND, per germline (reference sequence). The germline V and J ends were trimmed by 3 bases and 4 bases, with 9 bases remaining between them. Full variable domain (remainder filled in from reference TRBV19 and TRBJ2-5): DGGITQSPKYLFRKEGQNVTLSCEQNLNHDAMYWYRQDPGQGLRLIYYSQIVNDFQKGDIAEGYSVSREKKESFPLTVTSAQKNPTAFYLCASSIKGRETQYFGPGTRLLVL.

The chain joins TRBV2 to TRBJ2-3; 12 nucleotides match TRBD2. J was trimmed by 9 bases and V by 4 bases; bases with no gene match: 2. The CDR3 has 13 amino acids. CDR1 and CDR2 (germline): SNHLY, FYNNEI. The CDR3 coding sequence is TGTGCCAGCAGTGCCGGGACTAGCGGGACGCAGTATTTT. Translation: CASSAGTSGTQYF.

This clone was counted between two and nine times. This chain uses TRBV29-1 with TRBJ1-3, with TRBD1 matching 7 bases. The CDR3 runs 14 residues. The germline V gene has CDR1 SQVTM and CDR2 ANQGSEA. After removal of 4 bases from V and 2 bases from J, the junction contained 5 bases not matched to a gene. CDR3: CSVGTGVTGNTIYF. In DNA, the CDR3 is TGCAGCGTTGGAACAGGGGTTACTGGAAACACCATATATTTT.

This clone has a handful of counts. This chain joins TRBV6-5 and TRBJ2-7, with TRBD2 matching 11 bases. From germline, CDR1 is MNHEY and CDR2 SVGAGI. V trimming: 4 bases; J trimming: 5 bases; junction bases outside the gene matches: 4. CDR3 size: 14 residues. The CDR3 here is CASSFTSGSHEQYF. CDR3 bases: TGTGCCAGCAGTTTTACTAGCGGGAGCCACGAGCAGTACTTC.

The chain joins TRBV5-4 to TRBJ1-1; TRBD1 matches 7 bases. In germline, CDR1 is SGHNT, CDR2 YYREEE (reference sequence). CDR3 length: 15 residues. V was clipped by 5 bases and J by 0 bases; unmatched bases: 7. CDR3 nucleotides: TGTGCCAGCAGGTACGGGACAGCAATGAACACTGAAGCTTTCTTT. Translated: CASRYGTAMNTEAFF.

The chain couples TRBV27 to TRBJ1-5; maybe TRBD1 (6 bases). Trimming stripped 7 bases from V and 3 bases from J, with 16 bases between. Germline V CDR1 and CDR2: MNHEY, SMNVEV (reference sequence). The CDR3 consists of 15 residues. CDR3 sequence (DNA): TGTGCCAGCAAGAAGGAGTCAGGGGACAATCAGCCCCAGCATTTT. Its protein product is CASKKESGDNQPQHF.

J is TRBJ2-5 and V is TRBV28, with a weak D call TRBD1 (7 bases). The V and J ends lost 4 bases and 2 bases respectively, with 17 bases between them. CDR1 and CDR2 from the germline V gene are MDHEN and SYDVKM. The CDR3 totals 16 residues. CDR3 DNA: TGTGCCAGCAGTTGGAGGGGGACAGCGGAACAAGAGACCCAGTACTTC. This encodes CASSWRGTAEQETQYF.

The chain recombines TRBV21-1 with TRBJ2-4; whether TRBD1, the table's D call, matches the DNA was not checked. TRBV21-1 is a known pseudogene. This CDR3 has 20 residues. The CDR3 sequence is CASSNGAGTGLLLAKNIQYF. In nucleotides, the CDR3 is TGTGCCAGCAGCAATGGCGCAGGGACAGGTCTCTTACTAGCCAAAAACATTCAGTACTTC.

This clone was detected only a few times. The chain recombines TRBV5-6 with TRBJ1-2; D perhaps matches TRBD1 (6 bases). Deletions cut 4 bases from V and 7 bases from J, with 23 bases between. Germline values: CDR1 SGHDT, CDR2 YYEEEE. This CDR3 is 16 amino acids long. Written as DNA, the CDR3 is TGTGCCAGCAGCCTCGTTAGCAATACAGGGTCAGGTGGCTACACCTTC. Protein: CASSLVSNTGSGGYTF.

The chain carries TRBV7-3 and TRBJ1-1; D ambiguous. The germline V and J ends were trimmed by 7 bases and 2 bases, with 11 bases remaining between them. The CDR3 extends over 13 amino acids. The germline V gene encodes CDR1 SGHTA and CDR2 FQGTGA. CDR3 in amino acids: CASTQTPNTEAFF. The CDR3 bases are TGTGCCAGCACCCAGACACCAAACACTGAAGCTTTCTTT.

This clone has a count of ten or more. The CDR3 region has the DNA TGTGCCAGCGATAAGGGGGACGTCCACAATGAGCAGTTCTTC. Translation gives CASDKGDVHNEQFF. The rearrangement links TRBV7-2 to TRBJ2-1, with a tentative D call TRBD1 (6 bases). The CDR3 has 14 residues. Per germline, CDR1 SGHTA and CDR2 FQGNSA. V shed 8 bases and J shed 5 bases, with 16 bases lying between them.

This clone was detected only a few times. The chain links TRBV14 to TRBJ1-1; D unresolved. The CDR3 extends over 15 amino acids. CDR1 and CDR2 from the germline V gene are SGHDN and FVKESK. V was trimmed by 1 base and J by 0 bases, leaving 9 bases between them. The CDR3 protein is CASSQGVRMNTEAFF. The CDR3 DNA is TGTGCCAGCAGCCAAGGCGTCAGGATGAACACTGAAGCTTTCTTT.

The rearrangement joins TRBV5-1 to TRBJ2-3; D might be TRBD1 (5 bases). V gave up 0 bases and J gave up 4 bases, with 9 bases separating them. Looked up from germline, CDR1 is SGHRS and CDR2 is YFSETQ. This CDR3 has 14 residues. CDR3 in amino acids: CASSLGQSADTQYF. CDR3 DNA: TGCGCCAGCAGCTTGGGACAGAGCGCAGATACGCAGTATTTT. The complete variable domain, with remaining parts taken from reference TRBV5-1 and TRBJ2-3, reads KAGVTQTPRYLIKTRGQQVTLSCSPISGHRSVSWYQQTPGQGLQFLFEYFSETQRNKGNFPGRFSGRQFSNSRSEMNVSTLELGDSALYLCASSLGQSADTQYFGPGTRLTVL.

V and J are TRBV4-2 and TRBJ2-2; the D gene is possibly TRBD2 (6 bases). This CDR3 spans 15 amino acids. Germline V CDR1 and CDR2: LGHNA, YNFKEQ. The V end lost 5 bases, the J end lost 7 bases, and 17 bases lay between the germline ends. The CDR3 sequence: CASSSGGQDHGELFF. In DNA, the CDR3 is TGTGCCAGCAGCTCTGGAGGGCAGGATCACGGGGAGCTGTTTTTT.

This clone was observed a handful of times. The chain uses TRBV7-9 and TRBJ2-1, with 7 nucleotides matching TRBD2. Germline V lookup: CDR1 SEHNR, CDR2 FQNEAQ (reference sequence). CDR3 length equals 15 residues. V shed 5 bases and J 5 bases; nucleotides not matched to a gene: 9. CDR3 in amino acids: CASSPLERDHNEQFF. The CDR3 DNA sequence: TGTGCCAGCAGCCCGCTGGAGCGGGATCACAATGAGCAGTTCTTC.

The J gene is TRBJ1-1, the V gene TRBV29-1, with 9 bases identical to TRBD1. Germline V CDR1 and CDR2: SQVTM, ANQGSEA. This CDR3 region has 14 residues. Trimming removed 7 bases from V and 1 base from J; junction bases left unmatched: 7. The CDR3 DNA sequence: TGCAGCGGTGGACAGGGGAGCAGGAACACTGAAGCTTTCTTT. It is translated as CSGGQGSRNTEAFF. Full variable domain (missing parts from reference TRBV29-1 and TRBJ1-1): SAVISQKPSRDICQRGTSLTIQCQVDSQVTMMFWYRQQPGQSLTLIATANQGSEATYESGFVIDKFPISRPNLTFSTLTVSNMSPEDSSIYLCSGGQGSRNTEAFFGQGTRLTVV.

This clone appeared a few times. The chain employs TRBV6-5 and TRBJ2-3; 8 bases are a match to TRBD1. With 6 bases clipped from V and 3 bases from J, the junction kept 8 bases outside the gene matches. This CDR3 spans 15 amino acids. Germline V gives CDR1 MNHEY, CDR2 SVGAGI. CDR3 amino acids: CASSHLDRGTDTQYF. DNA for the CDR3: TGTGCCAGCAGCCATCTCGACAGGGGAACAGATACGCAGTATTTT.

This CDR3 reads CASSSDREVRNTGELFF. In DNA, the CDR3 is TGTGCCAGTAGTTCCGACAGGGAAGTCAGGAACACCGGGGAGCTGTTTTTT. The chain uses TRBV19 and TRBJ2-2; TRBD1 aligns across 7 bases. Per the germline V gene, CDR1 is LNHDA and CDR2 is SQIVND (reference sequence). CDR3 length: 17 amino acids. After removal of 5 bases from V and 1 base from J, the junction contained 10 bases not matched to a gene.